This TCR beta chain was recorded in a study of CD4+ T cells in melanoma. Study outcomes and limitations: Diverse differentiation states were reported for melanoma neoantigen-specific CD4+ T cells. A reported correlation linked neoantigen-specific CD4+ T cells to CD8+, macrophage and B cell function.

Here immunoSEQ multiplex PCR was the method, and the copy in TCRdb shows in-frame clones only, minus some. The data show over 15,000 clones, roughly four fifths seen once. In the case of this clone: Antigen unknown.

Germline lookup yields CDR1 MNHNS and CDR2 SASEGT. The CDR3 sequence is 13 residues long. Trimming stripped 2 bases from V and 4 bases from J, with 6 bases between. Input material: cells from a culture (not recorded whether cultured in vitro). This chain uses TRBV6-1 with TRBJ2-1; possible D gene TRBD2, 6 bases. The clonotype comes from a human donor with melanoma. The CDR3 DNA reads as TGTGCCAGCAGTGAACTAGCGTACAATGAGCAGTTCTTC. This sequence encodes CASSELAYNEQFF.